This T cell receptor (beta chain) was sequenced in a study of shared clonotypes between healthy human individuals. Study summary: Donors consisted of two women and a few men between 18 and 49. General study findings and limits: Since donors were few, the genetic and exposure-history diversity represented was limited.

CD45RO-negative cells were positively selected for CCR7, leaving out terminally differentiated effector memory CD45RA+ cells. Donors, healthy HIV-negative adults, lacked recent acute infections or vaccinations. Worth noting for this clone: Its antigen is as yet unknown.

This table comes from immunoSEQ multiplex PCR, and its TCRdb copy is limited to in-frame clones, with some not included. Seen here are about 1.9 million clones, approximately 92% observed once, and the top ten hold approximately 1.6%. Germline V CDR1 and CDR2: SEHNR, FQNEAQ (reference sequence). The CDR3 loop spans 16 amino acids. V was clipped by 0 bases and J by 7 bases, with 19 bases between them. The J gene is TRBJ2-7, the V gene TRBV7-9, with a possible D match to TRBD2 (5 bases). The sample comprised naive CD8+ T cells from PBMCs. This clonotype originated in a man aged 18 to 30 in good health. Some clones in this sample may be carry-over from other donors' samples. Written as DNA, the CDR3 is TGTGCCAGCAGCTTAGCCGGCGGGTGGCCCGCTGGGGAGCAGTACTTC. This gives the protein CASSLAGGWPAGEQYF.